Only one count was recorded for the clone carrying this T cell receptor (beta chain). Its antigen is as yet unknown. This entry comes from a study of cytomegalovirus exposure and HLA in healthy donors. Study results and limitations: Prediction of most subjects' HLA-A and HLA-B alleles by TCR beta sequences was reportedly accurate. An observed cluster of highly shared sequence variants was recorded as a likely sequencing artifact. The number of N-insertions in an Asian-associated ancestry cluster was reportedly below the roughly 620-donor mean in a later analysis.

Germline V CDR1 and CDR2: LNHDA, SQIVND (reference sequence). V lost 3 bases and J 4 bases, leaving 17 bases between the germline ends. CDR3 length equals 16 residues. The PCR used 60 Vbeta and 13 Jbeta primers. TCRdb's copy holds only in-frame clones and misses some; the assay was immunoSEQ multiplex PCR. The table shows 120,000 or so clones, with nearly 80% occurring only once. The TCR was taken from a woman between 40 and 50 years old in good health and CMV-seronegative. V is TRBV19 and J is TRBJ2-3; D call uncertain. Sequencing input: PBMCs. The CDR3 spells CASSIYPSVRSDTQYF. In DNA, the CDR3 is TGTGCCAGTAGTATCTATCCCTCGGTTCGCTCAGATACGCAGTATTTT.